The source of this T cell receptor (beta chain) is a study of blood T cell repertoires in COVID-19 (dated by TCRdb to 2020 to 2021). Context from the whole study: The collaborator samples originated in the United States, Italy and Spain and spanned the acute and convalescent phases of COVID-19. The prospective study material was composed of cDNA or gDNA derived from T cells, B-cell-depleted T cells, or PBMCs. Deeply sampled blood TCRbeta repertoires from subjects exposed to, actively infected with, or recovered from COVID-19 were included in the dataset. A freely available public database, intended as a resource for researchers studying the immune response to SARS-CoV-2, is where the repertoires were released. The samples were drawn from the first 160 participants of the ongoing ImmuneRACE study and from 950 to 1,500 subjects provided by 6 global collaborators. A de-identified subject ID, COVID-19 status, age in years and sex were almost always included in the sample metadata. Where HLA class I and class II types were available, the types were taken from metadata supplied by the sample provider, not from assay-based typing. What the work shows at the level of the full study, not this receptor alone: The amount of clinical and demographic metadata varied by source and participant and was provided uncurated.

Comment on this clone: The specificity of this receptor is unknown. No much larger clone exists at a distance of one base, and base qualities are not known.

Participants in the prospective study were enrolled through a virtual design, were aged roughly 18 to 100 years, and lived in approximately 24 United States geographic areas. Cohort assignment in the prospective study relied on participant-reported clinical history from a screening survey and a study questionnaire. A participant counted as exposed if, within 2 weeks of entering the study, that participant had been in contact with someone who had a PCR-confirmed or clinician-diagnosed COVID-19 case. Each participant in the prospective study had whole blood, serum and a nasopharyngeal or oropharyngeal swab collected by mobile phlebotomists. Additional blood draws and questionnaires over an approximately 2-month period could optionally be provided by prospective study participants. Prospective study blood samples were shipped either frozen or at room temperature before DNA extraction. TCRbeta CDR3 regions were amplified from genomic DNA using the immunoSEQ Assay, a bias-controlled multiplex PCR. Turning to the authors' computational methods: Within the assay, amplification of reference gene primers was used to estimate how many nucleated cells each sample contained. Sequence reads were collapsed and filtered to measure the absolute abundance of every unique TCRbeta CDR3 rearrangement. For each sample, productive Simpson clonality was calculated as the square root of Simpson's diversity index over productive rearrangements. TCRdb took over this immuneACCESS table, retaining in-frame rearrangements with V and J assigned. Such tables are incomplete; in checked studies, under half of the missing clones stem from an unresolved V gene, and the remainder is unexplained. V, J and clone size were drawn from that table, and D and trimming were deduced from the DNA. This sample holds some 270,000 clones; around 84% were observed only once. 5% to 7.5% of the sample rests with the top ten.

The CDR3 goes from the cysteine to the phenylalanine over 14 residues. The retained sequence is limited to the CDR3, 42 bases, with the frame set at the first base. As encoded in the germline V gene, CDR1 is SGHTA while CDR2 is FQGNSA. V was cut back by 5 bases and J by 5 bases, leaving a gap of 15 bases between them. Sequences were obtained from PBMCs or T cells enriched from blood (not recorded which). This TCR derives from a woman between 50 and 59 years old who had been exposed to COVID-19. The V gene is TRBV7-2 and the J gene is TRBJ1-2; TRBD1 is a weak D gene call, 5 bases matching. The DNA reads TGTGCCAGCAGCCGGGGGGGACTGGATTATGGCTACACCTTC. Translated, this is CASSRGGLDYGYTF.